A selection of T cell receptor beta chains follows, all from one sample in a study of OX40 agonist ivuxolimab in advanced cancers. The assay was immunoSEQ multiplex PCR, and TCRdb's table has in-frame clones only and misses some. The sample shows about 13,000 clones, nearly 85% of them seen only once. This specimen was CD4+ or CD8+ T cells sorted from blood, taken in a trial of the OX40 agonist ivuxolimab. The receptors derive from an adult with an advanced solid tumor such as melanoma, head and neck, liver or kidney cancer. Both conserved end residues are part of each CDR3. D genes are given only for firm matches. Where a row states a size, it is once, few, many or the class of an expanded clone; other rows omit it.

v_call,j_call,d_call,cdr3_length,clone_size,cdr3_aa,cdr3_nt
TRBV5-1,TRBJ1-4,TRBD1,15,.,CASSSTGGENEKLFF,TGCGCCAGCAGCTCCACAGGGGGCGAAAACGAAAAACTGTTTTTT
TRBV11-2,TRBJ1-1,.,13,.,CASSPAWDTEAFF,TGTGCCAGCAGCCCCGCCTGGGACACTGAAGCTTTCTTT
TRBV5-6,TRBJ2-4,TRBD2,16,few,CASSSPRTSGKNIQYF,TGTGCCAGCAGCTCCCCCAGGACTAGCGGAAAAAACATTCAGTACTTC
TRBV18,TRBJ2-7,TRBD2,15,.,CASSRGLAGDQEQYF,TGTGCCAGCTCACGAGGACTAGCGGGAGATCAAGAGCAGTACTTC
TRBV12-5,TRBJ2-7,TRBD2,17,medium-sized,CASDQTSGGSRSYEQYF,TGTGCTAGTGATCAGACTAGCGGGGGGTCTCGCTCCTACGAGCAGTACTTC
TRBV6-5,TRBJ2-7,TRBD1,15,once,CASSQGTGYDYEQYF,TGTGCCAGCAGCCAGGGGACAGGGTACGACTACGAGCAGTACTTC
TRBV6-1,TRBJ2-7,.,17,few,CASSEAAYQGGPYEQYF,TGTGCCAGCAGTGAAGCGGCCTACCAGGGGGGCCCCTACGAGCAGTACTTC
TRBV13,TRBJ2-2,TRBD2,15,.,CASSSGGADTGELFF,TGTGCCAGCAGCTCCGGGGGGGCCGACACCGGGGAGCTGTTTTTT
TRBV4-1,TRBJ2-7,TRBD1,16,.,CASSYLTGGFPSEQYF,TGCGCCAGCAGCTATCTGACAGGGGGGTTCCCTTCCGAGCAGTACTTC
TRBV9,TRBJ2-7,TRBD1,13,.,CASSGGQGYEQYF,TGTGCCAGCAGCGGGGGACAGGGTTACGAGCAGTACTTC
TRBV4-2,TRBJ2-7,.,15,.,CASSRHTLPSYEQYF,TGTGCCAGCAGCCGGCACACCTTACCTTCCTACGAGCAGTACTTC
TRBV5-1,TRBJ2-5,TRBD2,16,.,CASSHRTSGGQETQYF,TGCGCCAGCAGCCATCGGACTAGCGGGGGACAAGAGACCCAGTACTTC
TRBV21-1,TRBJ2-3,.,18,.,CASSKSVIAGSGVVTQYF,TGTGCCAGCAGCAAAAGCGTTATTGCAGGGTCAGGAGTCGTTACGCAGTATTTT
TRBV19,TRBJ1-1,TRBD1,20,once,CASSIDRGGLSGQGNTEAFF,TGTGCCAGTAGTATTGATCGTGGTGGATTAAGCGGACAGGGCAACACTGAAGCTTTCTTT
TRBV15,TRBJ2-6,.,18,.,CATSRGEADYSGANVLTF,TGTGCCACCAGCAGGGGGGAGGCCGATTACTCTGGGGCCAACGTCCTGACTTTC
TRBV11-2,TRBJ2-3,TRBD2,18,.,CASSLGAPGTSATDTQYF,TGTGCCAGCAGCTTAGGGGCCCCGGGGACTAGCGCCACAGATACGCAGTATTTT
TRBV6-5,TRBJ1-1,.,13,few,CASSYSKRLEAFF,TGTGCCAGCAGTTACTCGAAGAGGCTTGAAGCTTTCTTT
TRBV28,TRBJ2-5,TRBD2,20,.,CASSFGFSQGLAGVGETQYF,TGTGCCAGCAGTTTCGGATTCTCCCAGGGACTAGCGGGAGTAGGTGAGACCCAGTACTTC
TRBV28,TRBJ2-5,.,13,.,CASSSPGPGFEYF,TGTGCCAGCAGTTCCCCGGGTCCGGGGTTCGAGTACTTC
TRBV7-8,TRBJ2-3,.,16,.,CASSPLPRQSADTQYF,TGTGCCAGCAGCCCCCTCCCCCGGCAGTCCGCAGATACGCAGTATTTT
TRBV5-6,TRBJ1-1,.,12,.,CASSPGQFEAFF,TGTGCCAGCAGCCCTGGACAATTTGAAGCTTTCTTT
TRBV7-3,TRBJ2-1,.,14,.,CASSLPGGYNEQFF,TGTGCCAGCAGCTTACCCGGGGGTTACAATGAGCAGTTCTTC
TRBV1,TRBJ2-7,.,17,.,CTSSQDALAGTPYEQYF,TGCACCAGCAGCCAAGATGCACTAGCGGGGACCCCCTACGAGCAGTACTTC
TRBV10-1,TRBJ2-1,TRBD2,15,.,CASSPLAGGYNEQFF,TGCGCCAGCAGTCCACTAGCGGGAGGGTACAATGAGCAGTTCTTC
TRBV10-2,TRBJ2-1,.,12,medium-sized,CASSDWGNEQFF,TGCGCCAGCAGTGATTGGGGGAATGAGCAGTTCTTC
TRBV19,TRBJ2-1,.,14,.,CASRKGTSYNEQFF,TGTGCCAGTAGAAAGGGTACTAGCTACAATGAGCAGTTCTTC
TRBV10-3,TRBJ2-7,.,15,.,CAISESEGPRDEQYF,TGTGCCATCAGTGAGTCGGAGGGGCCTCGGGACGAGCAGTACTTC
TRBV28,TRBJ2-1,TRBD2,16,.,CASSRLAGAGRDEQFF,TGTGCCAGCAGCCGTCTAGCGGGAGCGGGTCGCGATGAGCAGTTCTTC
TRBV11-2,TRBJ1-1,.,15,.,CASSTLRDMNTEAFF,TGTGCCAGCAGCACCCTAAGGGACATGAACACTGAAGCTTTCTTT
TRBV5-6,TRBJ2-7,.,13,.,CASSPYGAYEQYF,TGTGCCAGCAGCCCCTACGGGGCTTACGAGCAGTACTTC
TRBV28,TRBJ2-7,TRBD2,13,once,CASSFGLVREQYF,TGTGCCAGCAGTTTCGGACTAGTGCGTGAGCAGTACTTC